This T cell receptor (beta chain) was observed in a study of blood T cell repertoires in COVID-19 (dated by TCRdb to the early 2020s). Regarding the research as a whole: Collaborator samples came from the United States, Italy and Spain and covered acute and convalescent phases of COVID-19. The material from the prospective study consisted of cDNA or gDNA derived from T cells, B-cell-depleted T cells, or PBMCs. The dataset comprised deeply sampled blood TCRbeta repertoires from subjects exposed to, actively infected with, or recovered from COVID-19. The repertoires were released in a freely available public database meant as a resource for research on the immune response to SARS-CoV-2. The samples were drawn from two sources: the first 160 participants of the ongoing ImmuneRACE study, and over 950 subjects contributed by 6 global collaborators. Sample metadata almost always included a de-identified subject ID, COVID-19 status, age in years and sex. Where available, HLA class I and class II types were obtained from metadata supplied by the sample provider rather than from assay-based typing.

Sequences SNHLY (CDR1) and FYNNEI (CDR2) are obtained from the germline V gene. From V the trimming removes 7 bases and from J it removes 3 bases, while the gene matches leave 6 bases of the junction unaccounted for. The CDR3 runs 14 residues from the cysteine to the phenylalanine. Here the CDR3 DNA is all that survives: 42 bases in frame from base 1. Summary of the overall study and its limitations: The quantity of clinical and demographic metadata differed by source and by participant and was supplied without curation.

TCRbeta CDR3 regions were amplified from genomic DNA by means of the immunoSEQ Assay, a bias-controlled multiplex PCR. Under the source paper's analysis protocol: Within the assay, amplification of reference gene primers was used to estimate how many nucleated cells each sample contained. To quantify the absolute abundance of each unique TCRbeta CDR3 rearrangement, sequence reads were collapsed and filtered. Productive Simpson clonality was computed per sample as the square root of Simpson's diversity index over productive rearrangements. TCRdb limited this immuneACCESS table to in-frame rearrangements with V and J called. A share of clones is missing; checked studies link under half to unresolved V genes, and the rest is unexplained. That table supplies the V and J calls and clone size; D and trimming were determined from the DNA. In this sample the table shows roughly 280,000 clones, approximately 92% of which occur a single time. The top ten constitute 2.4% of the sample.

Enrolling through a virtual design, the prospective study's participants ranged in age from roughly 18 to 90 years and lived across some 22 United States geographic areas. Cohort assignment in the prospective study relied on participant-reported clinical history from a screening survey and a study questionnaire. Recovered participants in ImmuneRACE Cohort 3 were defined by two consecutive negative NP/OP PCR tests, clearance by a healthcare professional, or resolution of symptoms. Mobile phlebotomists in the prospective study collected whole blood, serum and a nasopharyngeal or oropharyngeal swab from every participant. Additional blood draws and questionnaires over a 2-month period could optionally be provided by prospective study participants. Before DNA extraction, blood samples from the prospective study were shipped at room temperature or frozen. As for this clone: This receptor's antigen is unknown. No much larger clone exists at a distance of one base, and base qualities are not known.

The chain couples TRBV2 to TRBJ1-5; 7 central nucleotides agree with TRBD1. This TCR was sampled from a woman between 18 and 30 years old who had recovered from COVID-19. The sequencing sample was made of PBMCs or T cells enriched from blood (not recorded which). The DNA sequence reads TGTGCCAGCATGAGGGACAGCCTCAATCAGCCCCAGCATTTT. It codes for CASMRDSLNQPQHF.